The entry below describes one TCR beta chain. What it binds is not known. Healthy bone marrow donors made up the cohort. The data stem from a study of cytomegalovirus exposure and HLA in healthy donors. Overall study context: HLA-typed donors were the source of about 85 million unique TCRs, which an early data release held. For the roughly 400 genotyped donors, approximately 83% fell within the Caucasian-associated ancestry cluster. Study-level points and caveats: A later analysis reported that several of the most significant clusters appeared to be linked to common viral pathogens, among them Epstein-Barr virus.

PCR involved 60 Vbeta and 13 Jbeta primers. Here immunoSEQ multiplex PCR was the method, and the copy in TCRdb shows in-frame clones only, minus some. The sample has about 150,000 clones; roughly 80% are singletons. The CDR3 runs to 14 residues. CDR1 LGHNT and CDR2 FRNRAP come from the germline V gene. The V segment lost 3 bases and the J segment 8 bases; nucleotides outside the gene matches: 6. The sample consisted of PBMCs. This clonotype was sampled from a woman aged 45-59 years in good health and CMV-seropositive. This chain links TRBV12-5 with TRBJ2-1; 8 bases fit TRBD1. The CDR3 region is CASGFGQGADEQFF. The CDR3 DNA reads TGTGCTAGTGGTTTCGGTCAGGGGGCGGATGAGCAGTTCTTC.